This T cell receptor (beta chain) is drawn from a study of OX40 agonist ivuxolimab in advanced cancers. Study details: Patients received ivuxolimab, an agonistic anti-OX40 (CD134) antibody.

Germline CDR1 is SEHNR and CDR2 is FQNEAQ (reference sequence). The length of the CDR3 is 17 residues. V dropped 3 bases and J dropped 3 bases, with 20 bases sitting between them. Blood was sampled at baseline, cycle 4 day 1, and cycle 7 day 1. Assay: immunoSEQ multiplex PCR; the TCRdb copy retains only in-frame clones and omits some. The sample has some 62,000 clones, 85% to 95% seen once. Material: CD4+ or CD8+ T cells sorted from blood, obtained in a trial of the OX40 agonist ivuxolimab. The receptor was derived from an adult with an advanced solid tumor such as melanoma, head and neck, liver or kidney cancer. The genes are TRBV7-9 and TRBJ2-5; D might be TRBD2 (5 bases). The CDR3 DNA is TGTGCCAGCAGCTTTCCCCTAGCTGCGCAGAGAGAAGAGACCCAGTACTTC. Its translation: CASSFPLAAQREETQYF.